The T cell receptor beta chain described here comes from a study of cytomegalovirus exposure and HLA in healthy donors. Study-level points and caveats: A later analysis found that most CMV-associated TCR beta chains appeared HLA-restricted.

The PCR used 60 Vbeta and 13 Jbeta primers. TCRdb's copy holds only in-frame clones and misses some; the assay was immunoSEQ multiplex PCR. The sample shows fewer than 95,000 clones, about 85% of them seen only once. CDR3 length: 15 amino acids. Germline V gene data show CDR1 as ENHRY and CDR2 as SYGVKD. V was clipped by 0 bases and J by 4 bases, with 7 bases between them. Remarks on this clone: Antigen specificity is unknown.

The chain joins TRBV10-3 to TRBJ1-6; D may be TRBD1 (6 bases). Sequencing was performed on PBMCs. This sequence originates from a middle-aged man in good health and CMV-seropositive. The CDR3 bases are TGTGCCATCAGTGAGTCGGACAGTTATAATTCACCCCTCCACTTT. As protein: CAISESDSYNSPLHF.